This T cell receptor (beta chain) was sequenced for a study of brain T cells in children with intractable seizures. Germline CDR1 SGHNT, CDR2 YYREEE (reference sequence). V lost 4 bases and J lost 0; bases outside the gene matches: 12. The CDR3 has 19 amino acids. The repertoire was sequenced with immunoSEQ multiplex PCR; TCRdb's copy has only in-frame clones and lacks some. The sample lists some 80,000 clones; around nine tenths were seen once. Overall study findings and caveats: Viral specificity was inferred only from CDR3 similarity; HCMV serostatus was unknown.

The sequenced cases were selected for having the highest brain T cell transcript signatures. Before surgery, patients took at least one anti-epileptic drug. As concerns this clone: The antigen is not known.

The clonotype was recovered from a girl aged 2 to 10 with Rasmussen encephalitis and intractable seizures. The source was peripheral blood, collected at surgery. V gene TRBV5-4 combines with J gene TRBJ2-3; 12 bases map to TRBD2. The CDR3 DNA reads as TGTGCCAGCAGCCTCTTTATTGGGACTAGCGGGCCTAGCACAGATACGCAGTATTTT. This translates into CASSLFIGTSGPSTDTQYF.